The T cell receptor (beta chain) under discussion was sequenced for a study of blood T cell repertoires in COVID-19. On the study more broadly: Researchers got acute and convalescent COVID-19 samples from the United States, Italy and Spain. The cDNA or gDNA used as material had been derived from T cells, B-cell-depleted T cells, or PBMCs.

V lost 0 bases and J 8 bases, leaving 12 bases between the germline ends. The CDR3 has 14 amino acids. Germline V gives CDR1 SGDLS, CDR2 YYNGEE. Authors' processing steps: Reference gene primers were amplified, and this amplification served to estimate nucleated cell counts. The data were produced by immunoSEQ multiplex PCR, yet TCRdb's version contains in-frame clones alone and is incomplete. V, J and clone size are taken as reported in that table, and D and trimming were inferred from the DNA itself. This table has 200,000 to 300,000 clones, roughly 80% appearing once. The sequence derives from a woman younger than 35 with acute or convalescent COVID-19. Sequenced sample: peripheral blood. The rearrangement joins TRBV9 to TRBJ2-1; D possibly corresponds to TRBD2 (6 bases). CDR3 coding DNA: TGTGCCAGCAGCGTAGAGTTAGCTAGCGATGAGCAGTTCTTC. This translates into CASSVELASDEQFF.